What follows describes a single T cell receptor (beta chain). The data derive from a study of blood T cell repertoires in COVID-19. Study-level background: PBMCs, B-cell-depleted T cells, or T cells were the source of the cDNA or gDNA that made up the material.

Original data processing: Amplification from reference gene primers served as the basis for estimated nucleated cell counts. TCRdb keeps only in-frame clones here, not all; method: immunoSEQ multiplex PCR. D and trimming come from the DNA, and the V and J calls and clone size come from that table. This table holds roughly 100,000 clones, 84% found once. Germline assignment: CDR1 SEHNR and CDR2 FQNEAQ (reference sequence). The CDR3 is made up of 14 amino acids. V lost 7 bases and J 0 bases, leaving 10 bases between the germline ends. The chain is built from TRBV7-9 and TRBJ1-3; D perhaps matches TRBD1 (6 bases). This clonotype was sampled from a human donor in a cohort sampled during active COVID-19. Sequencing was performed on peripheral blood. CDR3 sequence: CASNRDTSGNTIYF. For the CDR3, the DNA is TGTGCCAGCAATAGGGACACCTCTGGAAACACCATATATTTT.